This entry describes one T cell receptor (beta chain). Using a J-beta primer mix together with a sample-barcoded 5' primer, a second PCR was run for roughly 6 to 11 cycles. Using its own MiXCR run on the 5' RACE reads, TCRdb lists one record per CDR3 protein. Among roughly 800,000 distinct CDR3 sequences listed, roughly 50% were seen once. The CDR3 is made up of 15 amino acids. The ends lost 4 bases at V and 7 bases at J; junction bases unmatched: 7. The data were obtained in a study of blood T cells in healthy people across ages. This clonotype was obtained from a man aged 25-45 years in good health. Input material: blood. The chain couples TRBV12-3 or TRBV12-4 to TRBJ2-7; 13 positions agree with TRBD2. The CDR3: CASSSQTSGRWEQYF. CDR3 DNA: TGTGCCAGCAGTTCCCAGACTAGCGGGAGGTGGGAGCAGTACTTC.